This entry lists 14 T cell receptor beta chains sequenced from one sample in a study of human T cells and chemical hapten exposure. Time point given: patch test 1, 2 weeks after DPC sensitization. Treatment reported: therapeutic diphenylcyclopropenone sensitization with weekly scalp DPC. TCRdb independently ran MiXCR on the RACE reads; one entry per CDR3 protein. Of fewer than 400,000 distinct CDR3 sequences listed, about 7% are singletons. Here the sequenced sample was whole blood, taken in connection with sensitization to the hapten diphenylcyclopropenone (DPC). The source of these receptors is a woman aged 18-29 years with alopecia areata. Some clones in this sample may be carry-over from other donors' samples.

This rearrangement joins TRBV5-1 to TRBJ1-3, with 7 bases identical to TRBD1. The CDR3 extends over 15 amino acids. V dropped 3 bases and J dropped 4; count of bases not matched to a gene: 7. Germline V gene data show CDR1 as SGHRS and CDR2 as YFSETQ. CDR3 in amino acids: CASSSTGSTGNTIYF. CDR3 nucleotide sequence: TGCGCCAGCAGCTCGACAGGGTCGACCGGAAACACCATATATTTT.

The V call is TRBV16, the J call TRBJ1-2; D gene uncertain. The CDR3 is made up of 14 amino acids. Looked up from germline, CDR1 is KGHSY and CDR2 is FQNENV. Trimming removed 0 bases at V and 8 bases at J, with 13 bases between. The CDR3 loop is CASSQSSRIRGYTF. The CDR3 bases are TGTGCCAGCAGCCAATCCTCTCGGATACGGGGCTACACCTTC.

This clonotype was picked up many times. The chain uses TRBV7-6 and TRBJ1-4, with D possibly TRBD1 on 5 matching bases. Germline CDR1 and CDR2: SGHVS and FNYEAQ. The length of the CDR3 is 17 residues. The ends were cut back, 5 bases at V and 0 bases at J, with 16 bases in the middle. As DNA, the CDR3 is TGTGCCAGCAGCCCCGCGTCGGGGCGAGCAACTAATGAAAAACTGTTTTTT. It yields the protein CASSPASGRATNEKLFF.

The chain carries TRBV18 and TRBJ1-1, with no clear D. This CDR3 has 12 amino acids. The germline V gene encodes CDR1 KGHSH and CDR2 LQKENI. V was shortened by 0 bases and J by 4 bases, with 3 bases between the two germline ends. The DNA of the CDR3 is TGTGCCAGCTCACCACCGTTCACTGAAGCTTTCTTT. Encoded protein: CASSPPFTEAFF.

This clonotype was detected ten times or more. The chain uses TRBV7-2 and TRBJ1-1; a weak D match, TRBD1 (6 bases). The CDR3 extends over 15 amino acids. Trimming left V 4 bases short and J 5 bases short, with 17 bases between. Germline-derived CDR1 and CDR2 are SGHTA and FQGNSA. Here the CDR3 DNA reads TGTGCCAGCAGCTCCAGTGGACAGCCTGGAACTGAAGCTTTCTTT. Amino acids: CASSSSGQPGTEAFF. Complete variable domain (other parts from reference TRBV7-2 and TRBJ1-1): GAGVSQSPSNKVTEKGKDVELRCDPISGHTALYWYRQSLGQGLEFLIYFQGNSAPDKSGLPSDRFSAERTGGSVSTLTIQRTQQEDSAVYLCASSSSGQPGTEAFFGQGTRLTVV.

This clonotype was observed a few times. CDR3 protein: CASMKAGRTKNIQYF. Here the CDR3 DNA reads TGTGCCAGCATGAAGGCAGGCCGGACCAAAAACATTCAGTACTTC. The chain has TRBV6-2 or TRBV6-3 and TRBJ2-4; D not resolved. This CDR3 is built from 15 residues. The V gene's germline CDR1 is MNHEY and CDR2 SVGEGT. The V gene lost 7 bases and the J gene lost 2 bases, with 15 bases spanning the gap.

The chain joins TRBV5-1 to TRBJ1-2; D unresolved. The CDR3 is made up of 15 amino acids. Trimming cost V 0 bases and J 1 base, with 10 bases left between them. Germline V gene data show CDR1 as SGHRS and CDR2 as YFSETQ. The DNA for the CDR3 is TGCGCCAGCAGCTTGGCCGTCAGTATTAACTATGGCTACACCTTC. Its translation: CASSLAVSINYGYTF.

This clonotype was detected ten times or more. The chain links TRBV10-3 to TRBJ2-3, with 12 bases fitting TRBD1. CDR1 is ENHRY, CDR2 SYGVKD, per germline. J was trimmed by 7 bases and V by 7 bases; bases with no gene match: 9. This CDR3 contains 15 residues. The CDR3 nucleotides are TGTGCCATCAAACCGGGACAGGGGGCGATGAATACGCAGTATTTT. It yields the protein CAIKPGQGAMNTQYF.

In its sample, this clonotype was seen a few times. The V call is TRBV3-1, the J call TRBJ2-1; possible D gene TRBD1, 6 bases. With 1 base removed from V and 15 bases from J, the gap between germline ends came to 13 bases. This CDR3 has 12 residues. Germline assignment: CDR1 LGHDT and CDR2 YNNKEL (reference sequence). The CDR3, as DNA: TGTGCCAGCAGCCAAGGGGACATTAAGTGGTTCTTC. This sequence encodes CASSQGDIKWFF.

This clonotype was observed a handful of times. This chain links TRBV5-1 with TRBJ2-1; D might be TRBD2 (5 bases). Germline lookup yields CDR1 SGHRS and CDR2 YFSETQ. The CDR3 sequence is 20 residues long. The V and J ends lost 0 bases and 1 base respectively, with 23 bases between them. The CDR3 coding sequence is TGCGCCAGCAGCTTGGTCGCTAGCCTCCTCTCCACGGAATCCTACAATGAGCAGTTCTTC. Protein product: CASSLVASLLSTESYNEQFF.

The chain employs TRBV11-2 and TRBJ2-1; D is undetermined. The CDR3 runs 16 residues. The germline CDR1 and CDR2 sequences are SGHAT and FQNNGV. The ends were cut back, 2 bases at V and 0 bases at J, with 11 bases in the middle. The CDR3 coding sequence is TGTGCCAGCAGCTTACTCGGAGATAGCTCCTACAATGAGCAGTTCTTC. Translated, it gives CASSLLGDSSYNEQFF.

There are many counts of this clonotype. V gene TRBV7-8 combines with J gene TRBJ1-6; D possibly corresponds to TRBD1 (6 bases). The CDR3 consists of 15 residues. Between the trimmed V and J ends, which lost 5 bases and 8 bases, there was a span of 16 bases. Germline values: CDR1 SGHVS, CDR2 FQNEAQ. The CDR3 nucleotides read TGTGCCAGCAGCCCCTGGACAGTTGAAGATTCACCCCTCCACTTT. It is translated as CASSPWTVEDSPLHF.

This clonotype was picked up many times. This chain uses TRBV7-9 with TRBJ2-5; 9 bases map to TRBD2. Trimming removed 11 bases from V and 4 bases from J; junction bases left unmatched: 8. This CDR3 comprises 13 residues. Germline assignment: CDR1 SEHNR and CDR2 FQNEAQ (reference sequence). The CDR3 DNA sequence: TGTGCCGGAGAGCGGGGGGAGAGAGAGACCCAGTACTTC. The encoded protein is CAGERGERETQYF.

This clonotype was observed a few times. The chain carries TRBV6-5 and TRBJ1-2; 8 nucleotides line up with TRBD1. Germline-derived CDR1 and CDR2 are MNHEY and SVGAGI. The CDR3 is made up of 15 amino acids. J gave up 0 bases and V 7 bases, and 7 bases lay outside the gene matches. The CDR3 loop reads CASTLTTGANYGYTF. CDR3 coding DNA: TGTGCCAGCACCCTGACGACAGGGGCTAACTATGGCTACACCTTC.